What follows are 19 T cell receptor beta chains derived from one specimen sequenced in a study of T cells in localized non-small cell lung cancer. Profiled with immunoSEQ multiplex PCR; TCRdb holds only in-frame clones, not every one. The data hold roughly 35,000 clones, with approximately 92% observed a single time. Sequenced here: peripheral blood, sampled before any cancer treatment. All receptors derive from a female donor of 60 years or more with stage I lung adenocarcinoma.

This chain joins TRBV5-4 and TRBJ2-2, with D unclear. This CDR3 spans 16 amino acids. The V end lost 4 bases, the J end lost 1 base, and 14 bases lay between the germline ends. CDR1 and CDR2 (germline): SGHNT, YYREEE (reference sequence). CDR3 sequence (DNA): TGTGCCAGCAGCCCGCCTGGACGAAAGAACACCGGGGAGCTGTTTTTT. This codes for CASSPPGRKNTGELFF.

The V call is TRBV29-1, the J call TRBJ2-1; a weak D match, TRBD1 (5 bases). The germline V and J ends were trimmed by 3 bases and 7 bases, with 10 bases remaining between them. The CDR3 length is 12 residues. CDR1 is SQVTM, CDR2 ANQGSEA, per germline. The CDR3 nucleotides read TGCAGCGTTGAGGTAGGGGAAAATGAGCAGTTCTTC. Translating gives CSVEVGENEQFF.

V and J are TRBV18 and TRBJ1-1; D is undetermined. The CDR3 contains 14 residues. Deletions cut 1 base from V and 0 bases from J, with 6 bases between. Germline assignment: CDR1 KGHSH and CDR2 LQKENI. The CDR3 DNA sequence: TGTGCCAGCTCACCACAGGGAGTGAACACTGAAGCTTTCTTT. It is translated as CASSPQGVNTEAFF.

J is TRBJ2-7 and V is TRBV30; the D is unclear. Germline-derived CDR1 and CDR2 are GTSNPN and SVGIG (reference sequence). The CDR3 length is 14 residues. V was trimmed by 4 bases and J by 0 bases, leaving 13 bases between them. The CDR3, as DNA: TGTGCCTGGATGCTGGTGGGCAGCTCCTACGAGCAGTACTTC. This encodes CAWMLVGSSYEQYF.

The V gene is TRBV4-3, the J gene TRBJ2-1; the D gene could be TRBD1 or TRBD2 (5 bases each). Germline V gives CDR1 LGHNA, CDR2 YSLEER. Trimming removed 1 base from V and 0 bases from J, with 16 bases in between. The CDR3 covers 18 residues. Written as DNA, the CDR3 is TGCGCCAGCAGCCAAGGAGGGGCCGCAAGGAGCTCCTACAATGAGCAGTTCTTC. Its protein is CASSQGGAARSSYNEQFF.

The gene calls are TRBV6-1 and TRBJ2-4, with a weak D call TRBD2 (5 bases). CDR3 length: 15 residues. Trimming pared 6 bases from V and 3 bases from J, leaving 15 bases between. Germline-derived CDR1 and CDR2 are MNHNS and SASEGT. The CDR3 DNA sequence: TGTGCCAGCAGCGATTTTCGGGATGTCAAAAACATTCAGTACTTC. It specifies CASSDFRDVKNIQYF.

The chain carries TRBV10-2 and TRBJ1-5; 9 positions agree with TRBD1. The CDR3 totals 13 residues. V gave up 4 bases and J gave up 7 bases; unmatched junction bases: 2. Germline-derived CDR1 and CDR2 are WSHSY and SAAADI. Here the CDR3 DNA reads TGCGCCAGCAGTGGACAGGGGGGGCAGCCCCAGCATTTT. Its translation is CASSGQGGQPQHF.

This clone was seen a single time. The chain couples TRBV5-1 to TRBJ2-7; weak D call: TRBD1 (6 bases). This CDR3 has 13 amino acids. The germline CDR1 and CDR2 sequences are SGHRS and YFSETQ. V was cut by 0 bases and J by 5 bases, with 9 bases left in between. The CDR3 is CASSLGAGDEQYF. The CDR3 DNA is TGCGCCAGCAGCTTGGGGGCAGGGGACGAGCAGTACTTC.

The rearrangement links TRBV6-5 to TRBJ1-2; the D is unclear. CDR3 length: 14 amino acids. CDR1 MNHEY and CDR2 SVGAGI come from the germline V gene. V was trimmed by 8 bases and J by 3 bases, leaving 16 bases between them. The CDR3 DNA reads as TGTGCCAGCGCTCCTTCGTGGGCTGACTATGGCTACACCTTC. Its translation is CASAPSWADYGYTF.

The chain carries TRBV19 and TRBJ1-3, with D perhaps matching TRBD1 (5 bases). The CDR3 totals 13 residues. The V end lost 3 bases, the J end lost 6 bases, and 9 bases lay between the germline ends. Germline lookup yields CDR1 LNHDA and CDR2 SQIVND (reference sequence). The CDR3 here is CASSMGTSNTIYF. CDR3 DNA sequence: TGTGCCAGTAGTATGGGGACTTCAAACACCATATATTTT.

V gene TRBV28 combines with J gene TRBJ1-4; 12 bases line up with TRBD1. The CDR3 consists of 15 residues. CDR1 and CDR2 (germline): MDHEN, SYDVKM. V was clipped by 6 bases and J by 8 bases; unmatched bases: 7. The CDR3 DNA reads as TGTGCCAGCAGGGGGACAGGGGGCCCGGGGGAAAAACTGTTTTTT. It yields the protein CASRGTGGPGEKLFF.

The chain combines TRBV7-2 with TRBJ1-5; D ambiguous. Looked up from germline, CDR1 is SGHTA and CDR2 is FQGNSA. Deletions cut 1 base from V and 2 bases from J, with 9 bases between. CDR3 size: 15 residues. This CDR3 is CASSLGPRGNQPQHF. CDR3 bases: TGTGCCAGCAGCTTAGGTCCGCGGGGCAATCAGCCCCAGCATTTT.

The V gene is TRBV11-2, the J gene TRBJ2-7; TRBD2 matches at 9 bases. The CDR3 totals 16 residues. The germline gives CDR1 SGHAT, CDR2 FQNNGV. V was pared by 2 bases and J by 0 bases, with 5 bases of the junction left unmatched. DNA of the CDR3: TGTGCCAGCAGCTTAACTGAGCGGGGGGCCTCCTACGAGCAGTACTTC. It specifies CASSLTERGASYEQYF.

The gene calls are TRBV7-9 and TRBJ1-1; D call uncertain. The germline V gene encodes CDR1 SEHNR and CDR2 FQNEAQ (reference sequence). There are 15 residues in the CDR3. Trimming removed 6 bases at V and 3 bases at J, with 17 bases between. Written as DNA, the CDR3 is TGTGCCAGCAGGTTACCCGTCCTCTTGGACACTGAAGCTTTCTTT. Encoded protein: CASRLPVLLDTEAFF. Full variable domain (outside the CDR3, taken from reference TRBV7-9 and TRBJ1-1): DTGVSQNPRHKITKRGQNVTFRCDPISEHNRLYWYRQTLGQGPEFLTYFQNEAQLEKSRLLSDRFSAERPKGSFSTLEIQRTEQGDSAMYLCASRLPVLLDTEAFFGQGTRLTVV.

The rearrangement links TRBV19 to TRBJ1-2; 7 nucleotides match TRBD1. The J segment lost 8 bases and the V segment lost 7 bases, leaving 16 bases of the junction unmatched. CDR3 length: 15 residues. CDR1 and CDR2 (germline): LNHDA, SQIVND (reference sequence). The CDR3 loop is CASTPDGRGREGYTF. The DNA of the CDR3 is TGTGCCAGTACCCCGGATGGGAGGGGGCGCGAAGGCTACACCTTC.

In its sample, this clone was seen once. The chain recombines TRBV5-6 with TRBJ1-4; no clear D gene. There are 14 residues in the CDR3. Trimming cost V 4 bases and J 6 bases, with 13 bases left between them. Per the germline V gene, CDR1 is SGHDT and CDR2 is YYEEEE. CDR3 sequence (DNA): TGTGCCAGCAGCCGAGCCGGGAGATATGAAAAACTGTTTTTT. Encoded protein: CASSRAGRYEKLFF.

This chain links TRBV30 with TRBJ2-1; D unclear. The V gene's germline CDR1 is GTSNPN and CDR2 SVGIG (reference sequence). Trimming removed 5 bases at V and 0 bases at J, with 5 bases between. This CDR3 has 12 residues. The CDR3 region is CAWGPSYNEQFF. The CDR3 bases are TGTGCCTGGGGACCCTCCTACAATGAGCAGTTCTTC. Full variable domain (remainder filled in from reference TRBV30 and TRBJ2-1): SQTIHQWPATLVQPVGSPLSLECTVEGTSNPNLYWYRQAAGRGLQLLFYSVGIGQISSEVPQNLSASRPQDRQFILSSKKLLLSDSGFYLCAWGPSYNEQFFGPGTRLTVL.

V is TRBV7-2 and J is TRBJ2-6; D perhaps matches TRBD2 (5 bases). This CDR3 is built from 17 residues. Germline-derived CDR1 and CDR2 are SGHTA and FQGNSA. With 2 bases removed from V and 0 bases from J, the gap between germline ends came to 11 bases. The CDR3 region has the DNA TGTGCCAGCAGCTTAAGCGGCAGGCGCTCTGGGGCCAACGTCCTGACTTTC. As protein: CASSLSGRRSGANVLTF.

The gene calls are TRBV6-5 and TRBJ1-2, with a weak D call TRBD1 (6 bases). The CDR3 has 14 residues. V lost 4 bases, J lost 4 bases, and 13 bases lay in between. Germline CDR1 MNHEY, CDR2 SVGAGI. CDR3 sequence (DNA): TGTGCCAGCAGTTGGGACACCTCTACCTATGGCTACACCTTC. Protein sequence: CASSWDTSTYGYTF.